Listed below are T cell receptor beta chains from one sample, sequenced in a study of blood T cell repertoires in COVID-19. Only in-frame clones appear in the TCRdb table, and some are missing; sequencing was by immunoSEQ multiplex PCR. The profile shows about 200,000 clones, around four fifths of them singletons. Sequenced input: peripheral blood. These receptor sequences come from a human donor in a cohort sampled during active COVID-19. CDR3s include the opening cysteine and the closing phenylalanine or tryptophan. D genes are given only for firm matches. Expanded clones are given a class, and other clones once, few, many or no size at all.

CDR3aa: CSASGLRGGSGAQETQYF
CDR3nt: TGCAGTGCTAGTGGCCTGCGCGGGGGGTCTGGGGCGCAAGAGACCCAGTACTTC
v_gene: TRBV20-1
j_gene: TRBJ2-5
d_gene: TRBD2
abundance: -

CDR3aa: CASSDRGFPSEAFF
CDR3nt: TGTGCCAGCAGTGATCGAGGGTTTCCCTCTGAAGCTTTCTTT
v_gene: TRBV6-4
j_gene: TRBJ1-1
d_gene: -
abundance: -

CDR3aa: CASSPDRVGRGAFF
CDR3nt: TGTGCCAGTAGCCCGGACAGGGTCGGCAGGGGAGCTTTCTTT
v_gene: TRBV19
j_gene: TRBJ1-1
d_gene: TRBD1
abundance: once

CDR3aa: CASSDSGTGRTDTQYF
CDR3nt: TGTGCCAGCAGCGATTCCGGGACAGGGCGCACAGATACGCAGTATTTT
v_gene: TRBV25-1
j_gene: TRBJ2-3
d_gene: TRBD1
abundance: -

CDR3aa: CASSMARGTEAFF
CDR3nt: TGTGCCAGTAGTATGGCCCGGGGCACTGAAGCTTTCTTT
v_gene: TRBV19
j_gene: TRBJ1-1
d_gene: -
abundance: -

CDR3aa: CASSTLKGAVGELFF
CDR3nt: TGTGCCAGCAGCACCCTCAAAGGGGCGGTCGGGGAGCTGTTTTTT
v_gene: TRBV9
j_gene: TRBJ2-2
d_gene: -
abundance: -

CDR3aa: CASSLISGFGTNYGYTF
CDR3nt: TGTGCCAGCAGCTTAATCTCAGGTTTCGGTACTAACTATGGCTACACCTTC
v_gene: TRBV7-2
j_gene: TRBJ1-2
d_gene: -
abundance: few

CDR3aa: CASSQTSGSYEQFF
CDR3nt: TGTGCCAGCAGCCAAACTAGCGGGAGCTATGAGCAGTTCTTC
v_gene: TRBV3-1/TRBV3-2
j_gene: TRBJ2-1
d_gene: TRBD2
abundance: -

CDR3aa: CASSQDSRVGRETQYF
CDR3nt: TGTGCCAGCAGCCAAGACTCGAGGGTAGGTCGGGAGACCCAGTACTTC
v_gene: TRBV3-1/TRBV3-2
j_gene: TRBJ2-5
d_gene: -
abundance: -

CDR3aa: CATHLDKGGGRAFF
CDR3nt: TGTGCCACCCATTTGGACAAAGGAGGAGGGCGAGCTTTCTTT
v_gene: TRBV6-5
j_gene: TRBJ1-1
d_gene: -
abundance: -

CDR3aa: CASSTGRTGYEQYF
CDR3nt: TGTGCCAGCAGCACCGGGAGGACCGGCTACGAGCAGTACTTC
v_gene: TRBV6-5
j_gene: TRBJ2-7
d_gene: TRBD2
abundance: -

CDR3aa: CASSLGGGSEGYEQYF
CDR3nt: TGTGCCAGCAGCCTTGGGGGGGGGTCGGAAGGCTACGAGCAGTACTTC
v_gene: TRBV3-1/TRBV3-2
j_gene: TRBJ2-7
d_gene: TRBD2
abundance: -

CDR3aa: CASSSARGGIGTYEQYF
CDR3nt: TGTGCCAGCAGCTCAGCGCGGGGGGGTATAGGGACCTACGAGCAGTACTTC
v_gene: TRBV11-2
j_gene: TRBJ2-7
d_gene: TRBD2
abundance: -

CDR3aa: CASTKLGQEAFF
CDR3nt: TGTGCCAGCACCAAGTTGGGACAGGAAGCTTTCTTT
v_gene: TRBV27
j_gene: TRBJ1-1
d_gene: TRBD1
abundance: -

CDR3aa: CASSPSTDSPLHF
CDR3nt: TGTGCCAGCTCACCCTCTACGGATTCACCCCTCCACTTT
v_gene: TRBV18
j_gene: TRBJ1-6
d_gene: -
abundance: -

CDR3aa: CASSQRLSGGDNEQFF
CDR3nt: TGTGCCAGCAGCCAGAGGCTATCGGGGGGGGACAATGAGCAGTTCTTC
v_gene: TRBV3-1/TRBV3-2
j_gene: TRBJ2-1
d_gene: TRBD2
abundance: -

CDR3aa: CASSLTSGNTGELFF
CDR3nt: TGTGCCAGCAGCTTAACTAGCGGCAACACCGGGGAGCTGTTTTTT
v_gene: TRBV5-4
j_gene: TRBJ2-2
d_gene: TRBD2
abundance: -

CDR3aa: CASKRDRGIVEQYF
CDR3nt: TGTGCCAGCAAAAGGGACAGGGGGATTGTCGAGCAGTACTTC
v_gene: TRBV2
j_gene: TRBJ2-7
d_gene: TRBD1
abundance: -

CDR3aa: CAWTHGGRGGYTF
CDR3nt: TGTGCCTGGACCCACGGGGGAAGAGGGGGCTACACCTTC
v_gene: TRBV30
j_gene: TRBJ1-2
d_gene: -
abundance: -

CDR3aa: CASTRGEPVMGYTF
CDR3nt: TGTGCCAGCACCAGGGGGGAGCCAGTTATGGGCTACACCTTC
v_gene: TRBV28
j_gene: TRBJ1-2
d_gene: TRBD1
abundance: -

CDR3aa: CASSLTGSTEAFF
CDR3nt: TGTGCCAGCAGTTTGACAGGCTCCACTGAAGCTTTCTTT
v_gene: TRBV12-3/TRBV12-4
j_gene: TRBJ1-1
d_gene: -
abundance: -

CDR3aa: CASSGTTGRAFF
CDR3nt: TGCGCCAGCAGCGGAACGACAGGGCGCGCTTTCTTT
v_gene: TRBV5-1
j_gene: TRBJ1-1
d_gene: TRBD1
abundance: -

CDR3aa: CASSVSGTTYNEQFF
CDR3nt: TGTGCCAGCAGTGTCAGCGGGACTACATACAATGAGCAGTTCTTC
v_gene: TRBV2
j_gene: TRBJ2-1
d_gene: TRBD2
abundance: -

CDR3aa: CASSELDSGEEQYF
CDR3nt: TGTGCCAGCAGTGAACTAGACAGTGGGGAAGAGCAGTACTTC
v_gene: TRBV6-1
j_gene: TRBJ2-7
d_gene: -
abundance: -

CDR3aa: CASSLVTSHEQYF
CDR3nt: TGTGCCAGCAGCTTGGTTACTAGCCACGAGCAGTACTTC
v_gene: TRBV5-5
j_gene: TRBJ2-7
d_gene: -
abundance: -

CDR3aa: CSVVHQGHTEAFF
CDR3nt: TGCAGCGTTGTTCATCAGGGGCACACTGAAGCTTTCTTT
v_gene: TRBV29-1
j_gene: TRBJ1-1
d_gene: -
abundance: -

CDR3aa: CASKIMNTEAFF
CDR3nt: TGTGCCAGCAAAATCATGAACACTGAAGCTTTCTTT
v_gene: TRBV28
j_gene: TRBJ1-1
d_gene: -
abundance: -

CDR3aa: CASSEAGSGNQPQHF
CDR3nt: TGTGCCAGCAGTGAAGCGGGGAGTGGCAATCAGCCCCAGCATTTT
v_gene: TRBV6-1
j_gene: TRBJ1-5
d_gene: -
abundance: -

CDR3aa: CASNGLPSYNEQFF
CDR3nt: TGTGCCAGCAACGGACTTCCCTCCTACAATGAGCAGTTCTTC
v_gene: TRBV28
j_gene: TRBJ2-1
d_gene: -
abundance: -

CDR3aa: CASSGPGGVHQPQHF
CDR3nt: TGTGCCAGCAGTGGACCGGGAGGGGTGCATCAGCCCCAGCATTTT
v_gene: TRBV2
j_gene: TRBJ1-5
d_gene: -
abundance: -

CDR3aa: CASSQTGSGAYGYTF
CDR3nt: TGTGCCAGCAGTCAGACAGGGTCGGGGGCTTATGGCTACACCTTC
v_gene: TRBV25-1
j_gene: TRBJ1-2
d_gene: TRBD1
abundance: -

CDR3aa: CAISVGREGDGYTF
CDR3nt: TGTGCCATCAGTGTAGGGAGGGAAGGAGACGGCTACACCTTC
v_gene: TRBV10-3
j_gene: TRBJ1-2
d_gene: -
abundance: -

CDR3aa: CASSEGQRTDTQYF
CDR3nt: TGTGCCAGCAGCGAGGGACAGAGAACAGATACGCAGTATTTT
v_gene: TRBV9
j_gene: TRBJ2-3
d_gene: TRBD1
abundance: -

CDR3aa: CASSQPNGTGRTRGELFF
CDR3nt: TGCGCCAGCAGCCAACCCAACGGGACAGGCCGCACTCGTGGGGAGCTGTTTTTT
v_gene: TRBV5-1
j_gene: TRBJ2-2
d_gene: TRBD1
abundance: -

CDR3aa: CATGPGDGNLFTDTQYF
CDR3nt: TGTGCCACCGGCCCGGGTGACGGCAACCTTTTCACAGATACGCAGTATTTT
v_gene: TRBV24-1
j_gene: TRBJ2-3
d_gene: -
abundance: -

CDR3aa: CASSYGGDNSPLHF
CDR3nt: TGTGCCAGCAGTTACGGGGGGGACAATTCACCCCTCCACTTT
v_gene: TRBV6-5
j_gene: TRBJ1-6
d_gene: -
abundance: once

CDR3aa: CASRGGVGQYF
CDR3nt: TGCGCCAGCAGGGGGGGAGTGGGGCAGTATTTT
v_gene: TRBV10-2
j_gene: TRBJ2-3
d_gene: -
abundance: -

CDR3aa: CASSSNGGALYNEQFF
CDR3nt: TGTGCCAGCAGCTCCAACGGGGGGGCTTTGTACAATGAGCAGTTCTTC
v_gene: TRBV7-9
j_gene: TRBJ2-1
d_gene: TRBD2
abundance: -

CDR3aa: CAAKQGVDTEAFF
CDR3nt: TGTGCCGCAAAGCAGGGGGTGGACACTGAAGCTTTCTTT
v_gene: TRBV10-3
j_gene: TRBJ1-1
d_gene: TRBD1
abundance: -

CDR3aa: CASRRTANEQFF
CDR3nt: TGTGCCAGCAGACGGACAGCGAATGAGCAGTTCTTC
v_gene: TRBV16
j_gene: TRBJ2-1
d_gene: -
abundance: -

CDR3aa: CASSQSLAETVPYEQYF
CDR3nt: TGTGCCAGCAGCCAATCGTTGGCCGAGACAGTCCCCTACGAGCAGTACTTC
v_gene: TRBV3-1/TRBV3-2
j_gene: TRBJ2-7
d_gene: -
abundance: -

CDR3aa: CSASRGSSSTDTQYF
CDR3nt: TGCAGTGCTAGTAGGGGATCCTCTAGCACAGATACGCAGTATTTT
v_gene: TRBV20-1
j_gene: TRBJ2-3
d_gene: -
abundance: -

CDR3aa: CASSAPGGGTDTQYF
CDR3nt: TGTGCCAGCAGCGCCCCAGGGGGCGGCACAGATACGCAGTATTTT
v_gene: TRBV9
j_gene: TRBJ2-3
d_gene: TRBD1
abundance: -

CDR3aa: CASSYTGLAGTLSQETQYF
CDR3nt: TGCGCCAGCAGCTACACCGGACTAGCGGGAACCCTTTCACAAGAGACCCAGTACTTC
v_gene: TRBV5-1
j_gene: TRBJ2-5
d_gene: TRBD2
abundance: -

CDR3aa: CASSQGVETQYF
CDR3nt: TGTGCCAGCAGCCAAGGGGTGGAGACCCAGTACTTC
v_gene: TRBV2
j_gene: TRBJ2-5
d_gene: -
abundance: -

CDR3aa: CATSRDRNLRGGNEQFF
CDR3nt: TGTGCCACCAGCAGAGACAGAAATTTGCGGGGAGGAAATGAGCAGTTCTTC
v_gene: TRBV15
j_gene: TRBJ2-1
d_gene: -
abundance: -

CDR3aa: CASSQEGFQETQYF
CDR3nt: TGCGCCAGCAGCCAAGAGGGCTTCCAAGAGACCCAGTACTTC
v_gene: TRBV4-1
j_gene: TRBJ2-5
d_gene: -
abundance: -

CDR3aa: CASSEGESFRAANYGYTF
CDR3nt: TGTGCCAGCAGTGAAGGCGAGTCCTTCAGGGCAGCTAACTATGGCTACACCTTC
v_gene: TRBV2
j_gene: TRBJ1-2
d_gene: -
abundance: -